This passage covers 24 T cell receptor beta chains from one sample sequenced in a study of blood T cell repertoires in COVID-19. Generated by immunoSEQ multiplex PCR, the TCRdb table keeps only in-frame clones and is missing some. In the table there are 200,000 to 250,000 clones, approximately 86% of which are singletons. Sequencing input: peripheral blood. Source of these receptors: a woman at least 80 years old with active or convalescent COVID-19.

The rearrangement uses TRBV6-5 and TRBJ2-4; the D gene is possibly TRBD1 (6 bases). Trimming stripped 9 bases from V and 0 bases from J, with 12 bases between. Germline V gene data show CDR1 as MNHEY and CDR2 as SVGAGI. The CDR3 is made up of 14 amino acids. The CDR3 nucleotides read TGTGCCAGTAAGGGGGAACTAGCCAAAAACATTCAGTACTTC. Translated, it gives CASKGELAKNIQYF.

The chain is built from TRBV10-3 and TRBJ1-6; D is unresolved. Trimming removed 3 bases from V and 10 bases from J, with 19 bases in between. The CDR3 extends over 16 amino acids. From germline, CDR1 is ENHRY and CDR2 SYGVKD. This chain's CDR3 is CAISDPGGREGSPLHF. The CDR3 DNA follows: TGTGCCATCAGTGACCCGGGAGGGCGAGAAGGGTCACCCCTCCACTTT.

This clone turned up a few times. This rearrangement joins TRBV19 to TRBJ1-1; possibly TRBD1 for D (5 bases). V lost 7 bases to trimming and J lost 5 bases, with 17 bases between them. This CDR3 is 14 amino acids long. CDR1 LNHDA and CDR2 SQIVND come from the germline V gene (reference sequence). This CDR3 reads CASTPGGVLTEAFF. As DNA, the CDR3 is TGTGCCAGTACCCCGGGGGGGGTCCTAACTGAAGCTTTCTTT.

The rearrangement uses TRBV19 and TRBJ1-6; 7 positions match TRBD1. CDR1 is LNHDA and CDR2 is SQIVND in the germline V gene (reference sequence). CDR3 size: 15 residues. V gave up 3 bases and J gave up 5 bases; unmatched junction bases: 4. Here the CDR3 DNA reads TGTGCCAGTAGTATTGGGACAGCCGATAATTCACCCCTCCACTTT. It specifies CASSIGTADNSPLHF.

This clone was counted once. V and J are TRBV4-2 and TRBJ2-2; 11 nucleotides agree with TRBD2. Germline CDR1 and CDR2: LGHNA and YNFKEQ. J was trimmed by 6 bases and V by 0 bases; bases with no gene match: 3. This CDR3 has 16 residues. In DNA, the CDR3 is TGTGCCAGCAGCCAAGACGGTAGCGGGGGGGCCGGGGAGCTGTTTTTT. Protein: CASSQDGSGGAGELFF.

The chain links TRBV30 to TRBJ2-1; 13 nucleotides match TRBD2. The length of the CDR3 is 15 residues. V shed 3 bases and J 5 bases; nucleotides not matched to a gene: 4. The germline V gene encodes CDR1 GTSNPN and CDR2 SVGIG (reference sequence). The CDR3 DNA sequence: TGTGCCTGGAGCGAGGGACTAGCGGGGCACAATGAGCAGTTCTTC. Protein product: CAWSEGLAGHNEQFF.

This clone appeared a single time. J is TRBJ2-1 and V is TRBV30; 7 bases agree with TRBD2. This CDR3 contains 15 residues. Germline V gene lookup returns CDR1 GTSNPN and CDR2 SVGIG (reference sequence). V shed 0 bases and J 4 bases; nucleotides not matched to a gene: 6. The CDR3 is CAWSVLLAEYNEQFF. The CDR3 DNA reads TGTGCCTGGAGTGTACTGCTAGCGGAATACAATGAGCAGTTCTTC.

This clone appeared a few times. The V gene is TRBV9, the J gene TRBJ1-1; 7 bases are shared with TRBD1. This CDR3 comprises 17 residues. Per the germline V gene, CDR1 is SGDLS and CDR2 is YYNGEE. Germline trimming cut 3 bases from V and 3 bases from J; bases unmatched to any gene: 14. CDR3 bases: TGTGCCAGCAGCGCCCCTTCAGGGGGGCGCTTGGACACTGAAGCTTTCTTT. Residues: CASSAPSGGRLDTEAFF.

With regard to this clone: Other DNA variants within this sample encode the same CDR3. CDR3: CASSLGQYYGYTF. CDR3 coding DNA: TGTGCCAGCAGCCTGGGACAGTACTATGGCTACACCTTC. V gene TRBV6-5 combines with J gene TRBJ1-2, with 7 positions matching TRBD1. The CDR3 runs to 13 residues. Trimming cost V 6 bases and J 3 bases; bases outside gene matches: 4. Germline V gives CDR1 MNHEY, CDR2 SVGAGI.

The gene calls are TRBV27 and TRBJ2-5; 12 nucleotides agree with TRBD2. The CDR3 contains 15 residues. Germline loops: CDR1 MNHEY, CDR2 SMNVEV (reference sequence). The ends lost 5 bases at V and 5 bases at J; junction bases unmatched: 6. CDR3 nucleotide sequence: TGTGCCAGCAGTCTGGGACTAGCGGGTGGTGAGACCCAGTACTTC. Residues: CASSLGLAGGETQYF.

The chain couples TRBV6-6 to TRBJ2-2; weak D call: TRBD1 (5 bases). The CDR3 loop spans 16 amino acids. Trimming left V 4 bases short and J 4 bases short, with 16 bases between. The V gene's germline CDR1 is MNHNY and CDR2 SVGAGI (reference sequence). The CDR3 DNA reads as TGTGCCAGCAGTTCCCCCGGCGGCAGGGCCACCGGGGAGCTGTTTTTT. Translation: CASSSPGGRATGELFF.

This clone is a singleton in its sample. The chain carries TRBV4-1 and TRBJ2-2; TRBD2 matches at 14 bases. V lost 4 bases, J lost 1 base, and 5 bases stayed unmatched. CDR1 MGHRA and CDR2 YSYEKL come from the germline V gene. This CDR3 has 18 amino acids. DNA of the CDR3: TGCGCCAGCAGCCGAGGACTAGCGGGGGGCAAGAACACCGGGGAGCTGTTTTTT. This encodes CASSRGLAGGKNTGELFF.

This clone was detected only once. The chain has TRBV5-5 and TRBJ1-5; weak D call: TRBD1 (5 bases). CDR1 is SGHKS and CDR2 is YYEKEE in the germline V gene (reference sequence). This CDR3 comprises 15 residues. V lost 0 bases, J lost 6 bases, and 13 bases lay in between. CDR3 sequence: CASSLEWGLGQPQHF. The CDR3 nucleotides are TGTGCCAGCAGCTTGGAGTGGGGACTGGGTCAGCCCCAGCATTTT.

This clone was detected many times. The J gene is TRBJ2-7, the V gene TRBV7-2, with 7 bases lining up with TRBD2. V dropped 1 base and J dropped 9; count of bases not matched to a gene: 15. The CDR3 is 16 amino acids. CDR1 and CDR2 (germline): SGHTA, FQGNSA. The CDR3 DNA reads TGTGCCAGCAGCTTAGGGCCAAGGACTAGTGGTGGTGGGCAGTACTTC. This gives the protein CASSLGPRTSGGGQYF.

V gene TRBV10-3 combines with J gene TRBJ1-1, with D possibly matching TRBD1 (5 bases). V was pared by 0 bases and J by 5 bases, with 13 bases between. The germline V gene has CDR1 ENHRY and CDR2 SYGVKD. CDR3 length equals 15 residues. The CDR3, as DNA: TGTGCCATCAGTGAGTCGAGGCAGGGCTATACTGAAGCTTTCTTT. It specifies CAISESRQGYTEAFF.

This clone was seen a few times. The gene calls are TRBV10-1 and TRBJ2-7; TRBD2 matches 7 bases. The CDR3 has 14 amino acids. The V segment lost 2 bases and the J segment 4 bases; nucleotides outside the gene matches: 5. CDR1 and CDR2 (germline): WNHNN, SYGVQD (reference sequence). CDR3 coding DNA: TGCGCCAGCAGTGAGGGGTCCGGGGGGTACGAGCAGTACTTC. It specifies CASSEGSGGYEQYF.

The chain uses TRBV15 and TRBJ2-7; D is possibly TRBD1 (6 bases). Trimming pared 9 bases from V and 3 bases from J, leaving 21 bases between. Germline-derived CDR1 and CDR2 are LNHNV and YYDKDF (reference sequence). CDR3 length: 15 amino acids. The CDR3 is CATSLFDRRGYEQYF. CDR3 nucleotide sequence: TGTGCCACTTCTTTATTCGACAGGCGCGGCTACGAGCAGTACTTC.

This rearrangement joins TRBV29-1 to TRBJ2-1; 8 bases align to TRBD1. The germline CDR1 and CDR2 sequences are SQVTM and ANQGSEA. This CDR3 is built from 15 residues. V dropped 2 bases and J dropped 3; count of bases not matched to a gene: 6. CDR3: CSVERPDRVYNEQFF. The CDR3 region has the DNA TGCAGCGTTGAACGTCCGGACAGGGTCTACAATGAGCAGTTCTTC.

The gene calls are TRBV4-2 and TRBJ1-1, with TRBD1 matching over 8 bases. Germline values: CDR1 LGHNA, CDR2 YNFKEQ. This CDR3 has 15 residues. Germline trimming cut 3 bases from V and 5 bases from J; bases unmatched to any gene: 8. For the CDR3, the DNA is TGTGCCAGCAGCCAGGAGACAGGGGCTATAACTGAAGCTTTCTTT. It is translated as CASSQETGAITEAFF.

The chain joins TRBV3-1 (or the pseudogene TRBV3-2) to TRBJ2-7; D perhaps matches TRBD2 (6 bases). Germline V gene data show CDR1 as LGHDT and CDR2 as YNNKEL (reference sequence). Trimming stripped 2 bases from V and 3 bases from J, with 14 bases between. The CDR3 has 15 amino acids. The CDR3 sequence is CASSQYPGLLYEQYF. In DNA form, the CDR3 reads TGTGCCAGCAGCCAATACCCGGGACTTCTCTACGAGCAGTACTTC.

V gene TRBV2 combines with J gene TRBJ2-7, with TRBD2 matching over 12 bases. The CDR3 consists of 15 residues. V shed 7 bases, J shed 4 bases, and the junction held 8 bases outside the gene matches. The germline gives CDR1 SNHLY, CDR2 FYNNEI. The CDR3 DNA reads as TGTGCCAGCACCCGAACTAGCGGGGGGTCTTACGAGCAGTACTTC. It translates to CASTRTSGGSYEQYF.

This clone was seen a handful of times. The chain is built from TRBV24-1 and TRBJ2-2; the D gene is possibly TRBD2 (6 bases). Germline CDR1 is KGHDR and CDR2 is SFDVKD. The CDR3 is made up of 19 amino acids. The ends were cut back, 5 bases at V and 0 bases at J, with 21 bases in the middle. CDR3 bases: TGTGCCACCAGTGCCGGGACTCGGCGGAGTTACGCGAACACCGGGGAGCTGTTTTTT. Translating it yields CATSAGTRRSYANTGELFF.

J is TRBJ2-1 and V is TRBV30; 8 bases match TRBD2. Germline-derived CDR1 and CDR2 are GTSNPN and SVGIG (reference sequence). Trimming cost V 6 bases and J 10 bases; bases outside gene matches: 11. This CDR3 comprises 13 residues. The CDR3 coding sequence is TGTGCCTGTGATAATAGCGGGGCCGGGGAGCAGTTCTTC. Translated, it gives CACDNSGAGEQFF. Filled out from reference TRBV30 and TRBJ2-1, the complete variable domain reads SQTIHQWPATLVQPVGSPLSLECTVEGTSNPNLYWYRQAAGRGLQLLFYSVGIGQISSEVPQNLSASRPQDRQFILSSKKLLLSDSGFYLCACDNSGAGEQFFGPGTRLTVL.

The chain has TRBV3-1 (or the pseudogene TRBV3-2) and TRBJ1-6; no firm D call. The CDR3 is 14 amino acids. Germline assignment: CDR1 LGHDT and CDR2 YNNKEL (reference sequence). The germline V and J ends were trimmed by 6 bases and 10 bases, with 16 bases remaining between them. The CDR3: CASSPLSGGSPLHF. The CDR3 nucleotides read TGTGCCAGCAGTCCCTTGTCGGGAGGATCACCCCTCCACTTT.